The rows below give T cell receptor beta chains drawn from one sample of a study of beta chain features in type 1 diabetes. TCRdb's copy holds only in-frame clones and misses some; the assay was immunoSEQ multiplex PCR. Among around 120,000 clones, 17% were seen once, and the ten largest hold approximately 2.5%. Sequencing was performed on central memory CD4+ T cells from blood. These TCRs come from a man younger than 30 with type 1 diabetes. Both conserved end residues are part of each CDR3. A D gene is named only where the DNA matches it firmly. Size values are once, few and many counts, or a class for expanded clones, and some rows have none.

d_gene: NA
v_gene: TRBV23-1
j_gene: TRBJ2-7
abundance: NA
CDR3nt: TGCGCCAGCAGTCATCTGAGGGGGATAACGGGACGGAGCTCCTACGAGCAGTACTTC
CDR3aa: CASSHLRGITGRSSYEQYF

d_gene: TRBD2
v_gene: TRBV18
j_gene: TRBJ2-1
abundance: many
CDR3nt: TGTGCCAGCTCACCAACCGCGGGGGGCCTCAATGAGCAGTTCTTC
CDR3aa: CASSPTAGGLNEQFF

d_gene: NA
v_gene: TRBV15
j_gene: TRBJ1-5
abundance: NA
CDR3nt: TGTGCCACCGATGACTTTTCAGGGCAGCCCCAGCATTTT
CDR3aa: CATDDFSGQPQHF

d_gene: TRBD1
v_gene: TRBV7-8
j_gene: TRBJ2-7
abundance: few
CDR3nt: TGTGCCAGCAGCTCCGGGACAGGGAAAGAATACGAGCAGTACTTC
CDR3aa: CASSSGTGKEYEQYF

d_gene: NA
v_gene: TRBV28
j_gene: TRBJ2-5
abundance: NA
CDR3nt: TGTGCCAGCAGTTTCAGTGCACCCTCTCAAGAGACCCAGTACTTC
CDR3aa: CASSFSAPSQETQYF

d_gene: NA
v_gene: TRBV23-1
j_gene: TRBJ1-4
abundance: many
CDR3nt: TGCGCCAGCAGTCAATCGAGGACAGTGGCGGAATGGGAAAAACTGTTTTTT
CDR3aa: CASSQSRTVAEWEKLFF

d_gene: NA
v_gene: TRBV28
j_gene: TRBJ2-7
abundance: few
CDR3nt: TGTGCCACCATGACCAGGGACCACGAGCAGTACTTC
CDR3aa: CATMTRDHEQYF

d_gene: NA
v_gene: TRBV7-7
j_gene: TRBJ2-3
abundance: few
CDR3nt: TGTGCTAGCAGCTTATCCCCGGGGGACACAGATACGCAGTATTTT
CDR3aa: CASSLSPGDTDTQYF

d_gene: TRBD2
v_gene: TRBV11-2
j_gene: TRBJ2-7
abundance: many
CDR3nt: TGTGCCAGCAGCCCTGGACTAGCGGACTCCTACGAGCAGTACTTC
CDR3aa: CASSPGLADSYEQYF

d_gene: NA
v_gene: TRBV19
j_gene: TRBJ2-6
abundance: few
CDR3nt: TGTGCCAGTAGTATAATGTGGTCTGGGGCCAACGTCCTGACTTTC
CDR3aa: CASSIMWSGANVLTF

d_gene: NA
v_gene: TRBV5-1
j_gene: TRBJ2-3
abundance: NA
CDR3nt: TGCGCCAGCAGCTCCGCGGACTTTGCTAGCACAGATACGCAGTATTTT
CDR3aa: CASSSADFASTDTQYF

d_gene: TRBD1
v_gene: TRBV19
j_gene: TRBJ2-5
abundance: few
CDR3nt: TGTGCCAGTAGTATGACAGGGGGCGCCGGGACCCAGTACTTC
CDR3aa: CASSMTGGAGTQYF

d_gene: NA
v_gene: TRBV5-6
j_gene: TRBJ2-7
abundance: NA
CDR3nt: TGTGCCAGCAGCTTGGCCGCACAGGGAGGCAACGAGCAGTACTTC
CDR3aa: CASSLAAQGGNEQYF

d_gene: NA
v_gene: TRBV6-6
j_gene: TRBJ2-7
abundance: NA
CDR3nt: TGTGCCAGCAGTTCCGGGACGGGCGGATCCTACGAGCAGTACTTC
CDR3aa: CASSSGTGGSYEQYF

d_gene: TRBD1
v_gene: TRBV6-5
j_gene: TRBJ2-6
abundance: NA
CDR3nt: TGTGCCAGCAGTTATGGGACAGGAGCTGGGGCCAACGTCCTGACTTTC
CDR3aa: CASSYGTGAGANVLTF

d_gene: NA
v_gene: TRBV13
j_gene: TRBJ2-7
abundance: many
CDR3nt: TGTGCCAGCAGCTTAGGACGGAACCTCTACGAGCAGTACTTC
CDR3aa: CASSLGRNLYEQYF

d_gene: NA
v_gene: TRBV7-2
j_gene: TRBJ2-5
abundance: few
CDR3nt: TGTGCCAGCAGCTTACTTCCTGGGACTGTTAAAGAGACCCAGTACTTC
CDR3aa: CASSLLPGTVKETQYF

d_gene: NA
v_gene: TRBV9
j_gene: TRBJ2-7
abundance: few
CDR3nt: TGTGCCAGCAGCGTAGATCCCGAAGCATCCTACGAGCAGTACTTC
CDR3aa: CASSVDPEASYEQYF

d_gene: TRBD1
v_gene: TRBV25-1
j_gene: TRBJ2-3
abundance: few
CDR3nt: TGTGCCAGCAGTGCGGACAGGGCCACAGATACGCAGTATTTT
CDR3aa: CASSADRATDTQYF

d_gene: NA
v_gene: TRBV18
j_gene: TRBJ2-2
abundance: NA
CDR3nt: TGTGCCAGCTCACCAGGCCAGCTTAACACCGGGGAGCTGTTTTTT
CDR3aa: CASSPGQLNTGELFF

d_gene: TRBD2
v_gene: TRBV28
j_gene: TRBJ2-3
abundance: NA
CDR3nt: TGTGCCAGCAGGAGGGAACTAGCGGCCATCACAGATACGCAGTATTTT
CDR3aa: CASRRELAAITDTQYF

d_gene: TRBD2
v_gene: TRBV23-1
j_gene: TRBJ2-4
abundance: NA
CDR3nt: TGCGCCAGCAGTCAGGCCAGGGGATCCGCTAGCGGGTTCCTAGCCAAAAACATTCAGTACTTC
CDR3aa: CASSQARGSASGFLAKNIQYF

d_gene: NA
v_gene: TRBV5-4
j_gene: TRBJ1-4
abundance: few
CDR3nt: TGTGCCAGCAGCTTACCAGGGGACCGTGAAAAACTGTTTTTT
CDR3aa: CASSLPGDREKLFF

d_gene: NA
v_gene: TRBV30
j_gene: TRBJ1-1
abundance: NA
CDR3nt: TGTGCCTGGAGGAGTGGCGGCCTGAACACTGAAGCTTTCTTT
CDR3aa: CAWRSGGLNTEAFF

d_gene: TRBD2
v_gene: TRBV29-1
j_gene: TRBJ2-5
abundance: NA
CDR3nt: TGCAGCGTTGAACCCAGGGAGGGAGAGACCCAGTACTTC
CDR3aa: CSVEPREGETQYF

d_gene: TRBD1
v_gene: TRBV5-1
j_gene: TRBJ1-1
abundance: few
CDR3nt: TGCGCCAGCAGCTTGACAGGGGGCACTGAAGCTTTCTTT
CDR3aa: CASSLTGGTEAFF

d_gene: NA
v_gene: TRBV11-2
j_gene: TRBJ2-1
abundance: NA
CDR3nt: TGTGCCAGCACCCTAGGGGCGAGCTCCTACAATGAGCAGTTCTTC
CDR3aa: CASTLGASSYNEQFF

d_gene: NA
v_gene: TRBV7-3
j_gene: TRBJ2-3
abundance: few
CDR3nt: TGTGCCAGCAGCTTAACGGGGGCAGATACGCAGTATTTT
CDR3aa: CASSLTGADTQYF

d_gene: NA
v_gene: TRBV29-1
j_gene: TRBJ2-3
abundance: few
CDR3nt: TGCAGCGTTGAAGGAGGTACAGGGAGCACAGATACGCAGTATTTT
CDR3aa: CSVEGGTGSTDTQYF

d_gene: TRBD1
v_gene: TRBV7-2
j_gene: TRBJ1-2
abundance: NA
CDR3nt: TGTGCCAGCAGCCCCGGACAGGTTGTCTATGGCTACACCTTC
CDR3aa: CASSPGQVVYGYTF

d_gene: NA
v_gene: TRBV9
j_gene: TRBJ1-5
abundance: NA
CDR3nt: TGTGCCAGCAGCCCCTACGGTTATAGCAATCAGCCCCAGCATTTT
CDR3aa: CASSPYGYSNQPQHF

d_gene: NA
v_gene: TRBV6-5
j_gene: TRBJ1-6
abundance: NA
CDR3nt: TGTGCCAGCAGACCCGACGGTTCCAATTCACCCCTCCACTTT
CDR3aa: CASRPDGSNSPLHF

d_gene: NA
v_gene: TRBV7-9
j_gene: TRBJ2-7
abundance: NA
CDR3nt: TGTGCCAGCAGCTTATGGGCAGGAGCCTACGAGCAGTACTTC
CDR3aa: CASSLWAGAYEQYF

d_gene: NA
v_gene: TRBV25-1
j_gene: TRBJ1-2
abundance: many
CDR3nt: TGTGCCAGCGGATTGTGGGTCCAGGAATATGGCTACACCTTC
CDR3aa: CASGLWVQEYGYTF

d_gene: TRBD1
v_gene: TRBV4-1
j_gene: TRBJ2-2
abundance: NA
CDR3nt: TGCGCCAGCAGTCGAATTCCGGGACAGTTGAACACCGGGGAGCTGTTTTTT
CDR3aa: CASSRIPGQLNTGELFF

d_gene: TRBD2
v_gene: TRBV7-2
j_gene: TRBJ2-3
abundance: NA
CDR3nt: TGTGCCAGCAGCTTAAGACTAGCGGGAGACGGCACAGATACGCAGTATTTT
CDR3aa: CASSLRLAGDGTDTQYF

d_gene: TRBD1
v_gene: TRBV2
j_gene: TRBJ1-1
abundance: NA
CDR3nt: TGTGCCAGCAGTGACAAAACAGGGGGGACTGAAGCTTTCTTT
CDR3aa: CASSDKTGGTEAFF

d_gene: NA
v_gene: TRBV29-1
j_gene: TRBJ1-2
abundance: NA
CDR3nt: TGCAGCGTTGTAGGGGAGCGCTATGGCTACACCTTC
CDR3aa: CSVVGERYGYTF

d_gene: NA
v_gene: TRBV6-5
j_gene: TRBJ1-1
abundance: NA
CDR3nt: TGTGCCAGCAGTTACTCTGGGGGGATTGACACTGAAGCTTTCTTT
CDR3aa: CASSYSGGIDTEAFF

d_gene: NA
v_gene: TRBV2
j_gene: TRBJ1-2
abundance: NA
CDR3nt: TGTGCCAGCAGTGGGACACCACTATTGGGCTACACCTTC
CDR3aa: CASSGTPLLGYTF

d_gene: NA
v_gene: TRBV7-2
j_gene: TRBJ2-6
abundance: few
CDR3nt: TGTGCCAGCAGCCCCGGGGGCTCTGGGGCCAACGTCCTGACTTTC
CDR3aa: CASSPGGSGANVLTF

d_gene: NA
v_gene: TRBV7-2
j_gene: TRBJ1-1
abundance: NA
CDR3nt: TGTGCCAGCAGCTTTTACACTGAAGCTTTCTTT
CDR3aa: CASSFYTEAFF

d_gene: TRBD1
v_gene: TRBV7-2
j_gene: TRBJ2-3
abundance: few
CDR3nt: TGTGCCAGCAGCCCAGGCAGGGGGCGTACAGATACGCAGTATTTT
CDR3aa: CASSPGRGRTDTQYF

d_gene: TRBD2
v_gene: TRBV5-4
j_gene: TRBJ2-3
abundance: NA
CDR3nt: TGTGCCAGCAGCGATCGGACTAGCGGGATGTTCACAGATACGCAGTATTTT
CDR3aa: CASSDRTSGMFTDTQYF

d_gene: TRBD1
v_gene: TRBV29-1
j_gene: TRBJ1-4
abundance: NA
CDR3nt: TGCAGCGTTACAGAGGGGGCGAGGGAAAAACTGTTTTTT
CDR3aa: CSVTEGAREKLFF

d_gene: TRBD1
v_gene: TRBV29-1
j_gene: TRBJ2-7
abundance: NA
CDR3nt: TGCAGCGTTGTTAAGCAGGGGGCATTTAAGCAGTACTTC
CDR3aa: CSVVKQGAFKQYF

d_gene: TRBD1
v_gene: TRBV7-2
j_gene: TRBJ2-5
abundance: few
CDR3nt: TGTGCCAGCAGCCCGGGACAGGGGGCCACGACCCAGTACTTC
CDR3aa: CASSPGQGATTQYF

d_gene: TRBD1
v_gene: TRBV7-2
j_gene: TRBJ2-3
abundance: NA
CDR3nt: TGTGCCAGCAGCCCGGGACAGGGGTACACAGATACGCAGTATTTT
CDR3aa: CASSPGQGYTDTQYF

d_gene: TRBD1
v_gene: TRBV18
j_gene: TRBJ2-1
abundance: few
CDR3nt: TGTGCCAGCAATCTCCCCTGGACAGGGGGCAAGGATGAGCAGTTCTTC
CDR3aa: CASNLPWTGGKDEQFF